This T cell receptor beta chain stems from a study of control samples from healthy donors and cancer patients. Trimming pared 0 bases from V and 4 bases from J, leaving 7 bases between. The CDR3 spans 13 residues. Germline loops: CDR1 SGDLS, CDR2 YYNGEE. Sequencing used immunoSEQ multiplex PCR; TCRdb keeps in-frame clones, though not all of them. The repertoire holds 150,000 to 180,000 clones, with 94% as singletons. The V and J genes are TRBV9 and TRBJ1-2, with D uncertain. Sample: blood. This receptor was taken from a man aged 35 to 55 in good health. CDR3 amino acids: CASSVGNSYGYTF. CDR3 DNA sequence: TGTGCCAGCAGCGTAGGAAACAGCTATGGCTACACCTTC.